These 22 T cell receptor beta chains were sequenced from one sample in a study of T cells in localized non-small cell lung cancer. Produced via immunoSEQ multiplex PCR; TCRdb's table is partial and in-frame only. The sample has around 25,000 clones; more than 90% are singletons. The starting material was peripheral blood, obtained before any cancer treatment. The receptors were sampled from a man between 35 and 75 years old with stage III squamous cell lung carcinoma.

This clone is medium-sized in the sample. The J gene is TRBJ2-1, the V gene TRBV18, with 10 bases fitting TRBD1. The CDR3 loop spans 15 amino acids. Germline values: CDR1 KGHSH, CDR2 LQKENI. V lost 5 bases, J lost 8 bases, and 9 bases stayed unmatched. The CDR3 here is CASSADRGPYYEQFF. The CDR3 region has the DNA TGTGCCAGCTCAGCCGACAGGGGGCCTTATTATGAGCAGTTCTTC.

CDR3 DNA sequence: TGTGCCAGCAGCTTAACGGGACGTGAAAGGAATGAGCAGTTCTTC. Translating gives CASSLTGRERNEQFF. This chain uses TRBV7-3 with TRBJ2-1; D assignment may be TRBD1 or TRBD2 (5 bases each). The CDR3 covers 15 residues. V was shortened by 0 bases and J by 7 bases, with 13 bases between the two germline ends. In germline, CDR1 is SGHTA, CDR2 FQGTGA.

The rearrangement joins TRBV11-3 to TRBJ1-1, with D perhaps matching TRBD1 (5 bases). CDR1 is SGHNT and CDR2 is YENEEA in the germline V gene. The CDR3 has 14 residues. Trimming took off 0 bases at V and 3 bases at J, with 8 bases between the two ends. Here the CDR3 reads CASSLEEGDTEAFF. DNA for the CDR3: TGTGCCAGCAGCTTAGAGGAAGGGGACACTGAAGCTTTCTTT.

The rearrangement joins TRBV28 to TRBJ2-5; D possibly corresponds to TRBD2 (5 bases). The CDR3 contains 15 residues. Trimming took 3 bases from V and 5 from J, leaving 16 bases between them. In germline, CDR1 is MDHEN, CDR2 SYDVKM. CDR3 loop: CASSFERSYVETQYF. The CDR3 DNA reads TGTGCCAGCAGTTTCGAGCGGTCCTACGTCGAGACCCAGTACTTC.

V is TRBV5-1 and J is TRBJ1-1; D not resolved. V shed 2 bases and J shed 7 bases, with 9 bases lying between them. The germline gives CDR1 SGHRS, CDR2 YFSETQ. CDR3 length: 12 amino acids. CDR3 sequence reads: CASSFAGIEAFF. For the CDR3, the DNA is TGCGCCAGCAGCTTCGCCGGAATTGAAGCTTTCTTT.

The V and J genes are TRBV28 and TRBJ1-2, with a possible D match to TRBD1 (6 bases). The ends were cut back, 6 bases at V and 9 bases at J, with 14 bases in the middle. CDR1 MDHEN and CDR2 SYDVKM come from the germline V gene. The CDR3 loop spans 12 amino acids. CDR3 DNA sequence: TGTGCCAGCAGCAACCAGGGGAGACGCTACACCTTC. Its translation is CASSNQGRRYTF.

The chain uses TRBV28 and TRBJ2-3; D unclear. The CDR3 runs to 16 residues. The V end was cut by 5 bases, the J end by 1 base, with 16 bases between. Germline values: CDR1 MDHEN, CDR2 SYDVKM. CDR3 in amino acids: CASSPPSALGTDTQYF. The CDR3 nucleotides read TGTGCCAGCAGTCCCCCCTCGGCGCTCGGCACAGATACGCAGTATTTT.

The chain combines TRBV5-1 with TRBJ2-7, with TRBD1 as a possible D gene (6 bases). V dropped 1 base and J dropped 2 bases, with 7 bases sitting between them. Germline V CDR1 and CDR2: SGHRS, YFSETQ. This CDR3 comprises 13 residues. This chain's CDR3 is CASSLRQAYEQYF. The DNA for the CDR3 is TGCGCCAGCAGCTTGAGACAGGCCTACGAGCAGTACTTC.

The rearrangement uses TRBV4-2 and TRBJ2-3, with 7 bases lining up with TRBD2. CDR3 length equals 18 residues. Trimming took 0 bases from V and 5 from J; bases not matched to a gene: 14. From germline, CDR1 is LGHNA and CDR2 YNFKEQ. In nucleotides, the CDR3 is TGTGCCAGCAGCCAAGATGACGGGGGGTGGGATGGGAAAGATACGCAGTATTTT. Translating gives CASSQDDGGWDGKDTQYF.

The genes are TRBV9 and TRBJ1-3, with D unresolved. Germline V gene lookup returns CDR1 SGDLS and CDR2 YYNGEE. V dropped 4 bases and J dropped 2 bases, with 10 bases sitting between them. The CDR3 contains 14 residues. CDR3 residues: CASSLQEAGNTIYF. DNA for the CDR3: TGTGCCAGCAGCCTCCAGGAAGCTGGAAACACCATATATTTT.

The rearrangement links TRBV7-9 to TRBJ1-3; D gene unclear. V lost 7 bases and J 2 bases, leaving 18 bases between the germline ends. Germline V gene sequence: CDR1 SEHNR, CDR2 FQNEAQ (reference sequence). This CDR3 is built from 16 residues. CDR3 DNA: TGTGCCAGCACACCGGATGGCCAGCTTACTGGAAACACCATATATTTT. This encodes CASTPDGQLTGNTIYF.

The rearrangement links TRBV2 to TRBJ2-5, with D perhaps matching TRBD2 (6 bases). The germline V and J ends were trimmed by 5 bases and 4 bases, with 17 bases remaining between them. The CDR3 is 15 residues long. Germline CDR1 is SNHLY and CDR2 is FYNNEI. The CDR3 loop reads CASSTVAGRGETQYF. The CDR3 DNA sequence: TGTGCCAGCAGTACCGTCGCGGGAAGGGGAGAGACCCAGTACTTC.

This chain connects TRBV6-5 to TRBJ2-7; 7 bases fit TRBD2. Trimming at V came to 7 bases and at J to 4 bases, leaving 13 bases not matched to a gene. From germline, CDR1 is MNHEY and CDR2 SVGAGI. This CDR3 spans 15 amino acids. The CDR3 bases are TGTGCCAGCAAAGGCGAGCGGGACGGGCTTTACGAGCAGTACTTC. It codes for CASKGERDGLYEQYF.

The V and J genes are TRBV4-3 and TRBJ1-5; no firm D call. V gave up 1 base and J gave up 0 bases, with 7 bases separating them. Germline CDR1 is LGHNA and CDR2 is YSLEER. This CDR3 spans 15 amino acids. Here the CDR3 reads CASSQGTVSNQPQHF. The DNA for the CDR3 is TGCGCCAGCAGCCAAGGGACGGTTAGCAATCAGCCCCAGCATTTT.

The J gene is TRBJ1-2, the V gene TRBV6-5, with TRBD1 identical over 8 bases. The length of the CDR3 is 14 residues. Germline loops: CDR1 MNHEY, CDR2 SVGAGI. J gave up 3 bases and V 6 bases, and 6 bases lay outside the gene matches. The CDR3 sequence is CASSPGQGYYGYTF. The CDR3 DNA reads TGTGCCAGCAGCCCTGGACAGGGATACTATGGCTACACCTTC.

The chain links TRBV19 to TRBJ1-2, with D possibly TRBD1 on 5 matching bases. CDR3 length: 14 amino acids. Germline V gene data show CDR1 as LNHDA and CDR2 as SQIVND (reference sequence). The V gene lost 7 bases and the J gene lost 3 bases, with 15 bases spanning the gap. The CDR3 nucleotides are TGTGCCAGTAAGACCGGGACGGGTGACTATGGCTACACCTTC. This gives the protein CASKTGTGDYGYTF.

The CDR3 reads CASSLQGARYTEAFF. CDR3 DNA: TGTGCCAGCAGCTTACAGGGGGCAAGGTACACTGAAGCTTTCTTT. The gene calls are TRBV5-6 and TRBJ1-1, with 9 positions matching TRBD1. V was pared by 2 bases and J by 3 bases, with 5 bases of the junction left unmatched. The CDR3 covers 15 residues. Germline CDR1 reads SGHDT; CDR2 reads YYEEEE.

This clone was recorded once. The chain uses TRBV7-9 and TRBJ1-1; D is possibly TRBD1 (6 bases). V was trimmed by 5 bases and J by 0 bases, leaving 13 bases between them. This CDR3 region has 15 residues. From germline, CDR1 is SEHNR and CDR2 FQNEAQ (reference sequence). The CDR3 reads CASSPRRGMNTEAFF. Written as DNA, the CDR3 is TGTGCCAGCAGCCCTAGGAGGGGGATGAACACTGAAGCTTTCTTT.

This chain uses TRBV7-9 with TRBJ1-4; 9 nucleotides match TRBD1. Losses at the gene ends were 5 bases for V and 8 bases for J; bases not matched to a gene: 6. This CDR3 is 14 amino acids long. In germline, CDR1 is SEHNR, CDR2 FQNEAQ (reference sequence). Written as DNA, the CDR3 is TGTGCCAGCAGCCCCGGGACAGGGCAGGAAAAACTGTTTTTT. This codes for CASSPGTGQEKLFF.

This chain joins TRBV28 and TRBJ1-3; D call uncertain. CDR3 length: 14 amino acids. The V end was cut by 2 bases, the J end by 4 bases, with 9 bases between. CDR1 MDHEN and CDR2 SYDVKM come from the germline V gene. CDR3 bases: TGTGCCAGCAGTTTAGCGAGCCTAGGAAACACCATATATTTT. Protein: CASSLASLGNTIYF.

This rearrangement joins TRBV7-9 to TRBJ2-1; 10 bases line up with TRBD2. The CDR3 has 16 amino acids. Germline V gene data show CDR1 as SEHNR and CDR2 as FQNEAQ (reference sequence). The V segment lost 4 bases and the J segment 6 bases; nucleotides outside the gene matches: 9. CDR3 in DNA: TGTGCCAGCAGCTCCCCCGGTCTAGCGGGAGTCAATGAGCAGTTCTTC. This translates into CASSSPGLAGVNEQFF. Full variable domain (outside the CDR3, taken from reference TRBV7-9 and TRBJ2-1): DTGVSQNPRHKITKRGQNVTFRCDPISEHNRLYWYRQTLGQGPEFLTYFQNEAQLEKSRLLSDRFSAERPKGSFSTLEIQRTEQGDSAMYLCASSSPGLAGVNEQFFGPGTRLTVL.

This clone occurred once. The chain uses TRBV10-3 and TRBJ2-5; 7 bases are a match to TRBD1. Looked up from germline, CDR1 is ENHRY and CDR2 is SYGVKD. J was trimmed by 4 bases and V by 3 bases; bases with no gene match: 8. CDR3 size: 15 residues. CDR3 amino acids: CAISEPRTGGETQYF. The CDR3 nucleotides read TGTGCCATCAGTGAACCGCGGACAGGAGGAGAGACCCAGTACTTC.